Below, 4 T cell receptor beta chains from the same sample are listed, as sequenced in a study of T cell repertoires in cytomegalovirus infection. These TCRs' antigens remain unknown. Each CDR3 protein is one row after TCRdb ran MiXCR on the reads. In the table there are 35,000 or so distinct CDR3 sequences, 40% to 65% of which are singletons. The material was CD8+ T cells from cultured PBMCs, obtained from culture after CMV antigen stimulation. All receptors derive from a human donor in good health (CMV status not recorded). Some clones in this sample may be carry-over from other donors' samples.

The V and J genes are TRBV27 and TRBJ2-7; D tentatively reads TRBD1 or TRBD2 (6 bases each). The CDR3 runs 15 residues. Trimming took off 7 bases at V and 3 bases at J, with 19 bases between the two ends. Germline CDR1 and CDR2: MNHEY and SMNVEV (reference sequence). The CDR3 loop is CASTASGGGYYEQYF. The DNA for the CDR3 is TGTGCCAGCACCGCCTCCGGGGGCGGATACTACGAGCAGTACTTC.

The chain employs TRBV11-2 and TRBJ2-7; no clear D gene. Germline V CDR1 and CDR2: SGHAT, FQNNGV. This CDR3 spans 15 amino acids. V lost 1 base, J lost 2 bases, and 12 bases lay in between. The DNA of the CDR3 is TGTGCCAGCAGCTTAGCCAGCCCTACCACCTACGAGCAGTACTTC. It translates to CASSLASPTTYEQYF.

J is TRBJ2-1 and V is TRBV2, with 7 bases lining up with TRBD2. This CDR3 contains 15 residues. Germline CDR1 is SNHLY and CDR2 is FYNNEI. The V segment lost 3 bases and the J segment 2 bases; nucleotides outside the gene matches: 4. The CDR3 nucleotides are TGTGCCAGCAGTGATGGGGCGGGAGCCTACAATGAGCAGTTCTTC. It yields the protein CASSDGAGAYNEQFF.

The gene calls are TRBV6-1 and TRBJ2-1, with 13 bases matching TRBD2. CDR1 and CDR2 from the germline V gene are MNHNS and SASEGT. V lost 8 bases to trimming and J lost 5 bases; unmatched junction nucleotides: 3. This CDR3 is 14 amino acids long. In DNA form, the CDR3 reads TGTGCCAGCCCCGGACTAGCGGGGGACAATGAGCAGTTCTTC. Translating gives CASPGLAGDNEQFF.